A selection of T cell receptor beta chains follows, all from one sample in a study of CD8+CD57+ T cells in acquired aplastic anemia. TCRdb fed the reads into MiXCR, producing one record per CDR3 protein. The table has 180,000 or so distinct CDR3 sequences, 50% to 65% seen once. Input material: sorted CD4+, CD8+, or CD8+CD57+ T cells (not recorded which) from PBMCs. The receptors originated from a human donor with aplastic anemia. Both conserved end residues are part of each CDR3. A D gene is named only where the DNA matches it firmly. Size is omitted from some rows. Given values are once, few, many or a class for expanded clones.

TRBJ1-2 - few TRBV14 CASSQDWTQLYYGYTF TGTGCCAGCAGCCAAGATTGGACACAGCTGTATTATGGCTACACCTTC
TRBJ2-7 TRBD1 - TRBV7-2 CASSPRTGVGYEQYF TGTGCCAGCAGCCCTCGGACAGGTGTTGGCTACGAGCAGTACTTC
TRBJ1-6 - - TRBV7-6 CASSPRQSNSPLHF TGTGCCAGCAGCCCTAGACAGAGTAATTCACCCCTCCACTTT
TRBJ1-2 - - TRBV20-1 CSASSPDNEGYTF TGCAGTGCTAGTTCCCCGGACAACGAGGGCTACACCTTC
TRBJ1-6 TRBD1 - TRBV7-3 CASSPGQLNSPLHF TGTGCCAGCAGCCCGGGACAGCTTAATTCACCCCTCCACTTT
TRBJ2-2 - - TRBV7-9 CASSLAAMTGELFF TGCGCCAGCAGCTTGGCCGCGATGACCGGGGAGCTGTTTTTT
TRBJ1-1 - - TRBV6-5 CASSYSGGPEAFF TGTGCCAGCAGTTACTCCGGGGGGCCTGAAGCTTTCTTT
TRBJ1-2 - many TRBV4-1 CASSQQKGVANYGYTF TGCGCCAGCAGCCAACAAAAGGGTGTAGCTAACTATGGCTACACCTTC
TRBJ2-7 - - TRBV7-9 CASSLWATDEQYF TGTGCCAGCAGCTTGTGGGCGACCGACGAGCAGTACTTC
TRBJ1-4 TRBD1 - TRBV20-1 CSARFGTGNEKLFF TGCAGTGCTAGATTTGGGACAGGGAATGAAAAACTGTTTTTT
TRBJ2-7 TRBD1 - TRBV2 CASRSGQLDLYEQYF TGTGCCAGCAGATCGGGACAGCTTGATCTATACGAGCAGTACTTC
TRBJ2-5 - - TRBV24-1 CATSDLGRGIQETQYF TGTGCCACCAGTGATTTGGGGAGGGGGATCCAAGAGACCCAGTACTTC
TRBJ2-6 - - TRBV12-3/TRBV12-4 CASRDQGANVLTF TGTGCCAGCAGGGATCAGGGGGCCAACGTCCTGACTTTC
TRBJ1-1 - - TRBV7-9 CASSLARTANTEAFF TGTGCCAGCAGCTTAGCTAGGACAGCGAACACTGAAGCTTTCTTT
TRBJ2-7 TRBD2 few TRBV4-1 CASSQGGGREYEQYF TGCGCCAGCAGCCAAGGGGGAGGGCGGGAATACGAGCAGTACTTC
TRBJ1-5 - - TRBV7-8 CASSAPYLTEGPQHF TGTGCCAGCAGCGCCCCTTACTTAACGGAGGGGCCCCAGCATTTT
TRBJ1-2 TRBD1 many TRBV7-9 CASSSRDRGNYGYTF TGTGCCAGCAGCTCGAGGGACAGGGGTAACTATGGCTACACCTTC
TRBJ1-1 - - TRBV7-3 CASSLSGKNTEAFF TGTGCCAGCAGCTTATCCGGGAAAAACACTGAAGCTTTCTTT
TRBJ2-5 - few TRBV19 CASSGGPETQYF TGTGCCAGTAGTGGGGGACCGGAGACCCAGTACTTC
TRBJ1-1 - few TRBV10-2 CASSKLNTEAFF TGCGCCAGCAGTAAACTAAACACTGAAGCTTTCTTT
TRBJ1-5 - many TRBV2 CASCRRGAEQPQHF TGTGCCAGCTGCAGACGGGGCGCCGAACAGCCCCAGCATTTT
TRBJ2-1 - - TRBV7-6 CASSLAPTDEQFF TGTGCCAGCAGCTTAGCGCCAACCGATGAGCAGTTCTTC